Shown below are 8 T cell receptor beta chains from a single sample sequenced in a study of vaccination and CD4 T cells after COVID-19. Time point here: late sampling 161 to 241 days after vaccination in a few convalescent patients. One entry per CDR3 protein results from TCRdb running MiXCR on the PCR reads. The table lists tens of thousands of distinct CDR3 sequences, about 50% of them singletons. The specimen was CD4+ T cells from blood, collected about 7 months after SARS-CoV-2 vaccination. Receptors originate from a human donor who had recovered from COVID-19.

The rearrangement uses TRBV1 and TRBJ2-7. TRBV1 is reported as a pseudogene. This CDR3 region has 13 residues. The DNA for the CDR3 is TGCACCAGCAGCCAAGATATCCCCAACGAGCAGTACTTC. Its protein product is CTSSQDIPNEQYF.

The chain carries TRBV11-1 and TRBJ2-5; no clear D gene. Germline CDR1 reads SGHAT; CDR2 reads FQDESV (reference sequence). CDR3 length: 14 residues. Between the trimmed V and J ends, which lost 3 bases and 0 bases, there was a span of 8 bases. CDR3 nucleotides: TGTGCCAGCAGCTTTCCCCGGGACCAAGAGACCCAGTACTTC. It codes for CASSFPRDQETQYF.

The chain has TRBV20-1 and TRBJ1-5; D is unclear. Per the germline V gene, CDR1 is DFQATT and CDR2 is SNEGSKA (reference sequence). The CDR3 consists of 16 residues. V lost 0 bases, J lost 0 bases, and 12 bases lay in between. The CDR3 reads CSARDEGFYSNQPQHF. The DNA of the CDR3 is TGCAGTGCTAGAGATGAGGGATTCTATAGCAATCAGCCCCAGCATTTT.

The V and J genes are TRBV7-9 and TRBJ2-7; 8 nucleotides match TRBD1. The CDR3 is 14 residues long. From germline, CDR1 is SEHNR and CDR2 FQNEAQ (reference sequence). J lost 6 bases, V lost 2 bases, and 6 bases had no gene match. The CDR3 sequence: CASSLNQGASEQYF. CDR3 sequence (DNA): TGTGCCAGCAGCTTAAACCAGGGGGCCTCCGAGCAGTACTTC. The complete variable domain, with remaining parts taken from reference TRBV7-9 and TRBJ2-7, reads DTGVSQNPRHKITKRGQNVTFRCDPISEHNRLYWYRQTLGQGPEFLTYFQNEAQLEKSRLLSDRFSAERPKGSFSTLEIQRTEQGDSAMYLCASSLNQGASEQYFGPGTRLTVT.

This chain connects TRBV6-1 to TRBJ2-7, with 7 nucleotides matching TRBD1. The CDR3 has 13 amino acids. CDR1 and CDR2 from the germline V gene are MNHNS and SASEGT. V dropped 6 bases and J dropped 5; count of bases not matched to a gene: 7. The CDR3 coding sequence is TGTGCCAGCAGCCCCAGGGACAGCCACGAGCAGTACTTC. This codes for CASSPRDSHEQYF.

The V call is TRBV19, the J call TRBJ1-1; a weak D match, TRBD1 (6 bases). Germline V gene data show CDR1 as LNHDA and CDR2 as SQIVND (reference sequence). The CDR3 runs 15 residues. V dropped 5 bases and J dropped 0 bases, with 13 bases sitting between them. CDR3 bases: TGTGCCAGTAGTCTGTCAGGACAGTTGAACACTGAAGCTTTCTTT. Residues: CASSLSGQLNTEAFF.

This sequence joins TRBV6-1 and TRBJ2-7; 7 nucleotides match TRBD2. The CDR3 extends over 13 amino acids. CDR1 and CDR2 from the germline V gene are MNHNS and SASEGT. The V gene end was trimmed by 3 bases and the J gene end by 2 bases; junction bases not matched to a gene: 1. The CDR3 here is CASSERETYEQYF. The DNA for the CDR3 is TGTGCCAGCAGTGAGCGGGAGACCTACGAGCAGTACTTC.

V and J are TRBV7-3 and TRBJ2-5; a possible D gene is TRBD2 (5 bases). This CDR3 has 13 residues. Germline lookup yields CDR1 SGHTA and CDR2 FQGTGA. Trimming cost V 5 bases and J 1 base, with 8 bases left between them. In DNA, the CDR3 is TGTGCCAGCAGCACCGGGATCCAAGAGACCCAGTACTTC. It is translated as CASSTGIQETQYF.